The 21 T cell receptor beta chains below come from one sample, sequenced in a study of vaccination and CD4 T cells after COVID-19 (dated by TCRdb to between 2021 and 2024). These receptors have no identified antigens. The treatment or condition label on this specimen signifies: roughly 11-day PBMC culture with coronavirus spike peptide pools or control peptides (ViraFEST assay). The library came from PCR. The sequencing machine was an Illumina iSeq 100. At the Johns Hopkins FTIC core, DNA from the cultured CD4+ T cells underwent TCR sequencing with the Oncomine TCR Beta short-read assay. In-frame beta chains were kept once TCRdb had trimmed the public reads at Q25 with fastp and called clones with MiXCR. Here each entry gathers all rows of one CDR3 protein and keeps the most common genes and DNA. Present in this sample are about 20,000 distinct CDR3 sequences, roughly 51% of which were seen just once. The ten largest clones add up to roughly 15% of the sample.

The specimen sequenced was CD4+ T cells from blood, cultured in vitro. Every receptor here comes from a human donor who had recovered from COVID-19.

The V call is TRBV7-2, the J call TRBJ2-1; 7 positions agree with TRBD2. There are 15 residues in the CDR3. The germline V gene encodes CDR1 SGHTA and CDR2 FQGNSA. V dropped 4 bases and J dropped 3; count of bases not matched to a gene: 6. CDR3 in amino acids: CASSWDGTNYNEQFF. The CDR3 nucleotides read TGTGCCAGCAGCTGGGACGGGACTAACTACAATGAGCAGTTCTTC.

This CDR3 is CATHPGTGVPGYTF. The CDR3 DNA reads as TGTGCCACCCACCCAGGGACAGGGGTCCCTGGCTACACCTTC. The gene calls are TRBV19 and TRBJ1-2; 10 positions match TRBD1. CDR1 and CDR2 from the germline V gene are LNHDA and SQIVND (reference sequence). CDR3 length: 14 amino acids. Losses at the gene ends were 10 bases for V and 7 bases for J; bases not matched to a gene: 12.

This clonotype was seen only a few times. The V gene is TRBV6-1, the J gene TRBJ1-2; D gene ambiguous. This CDR3 comprises 13 residues. Deletions cut 4 bases from V and 2 bases from J, with 8 bases between. Germline V gene lookup returns CDR1 MNHNS and CDR2 SASEGT. DNA of the CDR3: TGTGCCAGCAGTGTTAACAGCAACTATGGCTACACCTTC. Translating it yields CASSVNSNYGYTF.

This sequence joins TRBV18 and TRBJ1-5; 10 bases fit TRBD1. In germline, CDR1 is KGHSH, CDR2 LQKENI. J gave up 7 bases and V 3 bases, and 9 bases lay outside the gene matches. The CDR3 loop spans 16 amino acids. The CDR3 DNA reads TGTGCCAGCTCACCCTACGCGGGACAGGGGAACCAGCCCCAGCATTTT. Translating it yields CASSPYAGQGNQPQHF. The full variable domain, its missing parts supplied by reference TRBV18 and TRBJ1-5, is NAGVMQNPRHLVRRRGQEARLRCSPMKGHSHVYWYRQLPEEGLKFMVYLQKENIIDESGMPKERFSAEFPKEGPSILRIQQVVRGDSAAYFCASSPYAGQGNQPQHFGDGTRLSIL.

This chain connects TRBV12-3 or TRBV12-4 to TRBJ1-2; TRBD1 agrees at 8 bases. The CDR3 consists of 13 residues. After removal of 5 bases from V and 7 bases from J, the junction contained 6 bases not matched to a gene. The CDR3 DNA is TGTGCCAGCAGTGCAACAGGGGGATTTGGCTACACCTTC. Amino acids: CASSATGGFGYTF.

This chain links TRBV2 with TRBJ1-1; D is undetermined. In germline, CDR1 is SNHLY, CDR2 FYNNEI. CDR3 size: 13 residues. The germline V and J ends were trimmed by 2 bases and 1 base, with 5 bases remaining between them. CDR3 coding DNA: TGTGCCAGCAGTGAAAGGGAGAACACTGAAGCTTTCTTT. Translated: CASSERENTEAFF.

The chain is built from TRBV12-3 or TRBV12-4 and TRBJ2-2, with TRBD1 as a possible D gene (6 bases). The V end was cut by 3 bases, the J end by 8 bases, with 13 bases between. This CDR3 comprises 14 residues. CDR3 in amino acids: CASSFHDRSGELFF. The CDR3 nucleotides read TGTGCCAGCAGTTTTCACGACAGGTCTGGGGAGCTGTTTTTT.

This clonotype was recorded a few times. The chain joins TRBV21-1 to TRBJ2-3; TRBD1 reflects the table's D call only, with no check against the DNA. TRBV21-1 is listed as a pseudogene. This CDR3 comprises 15 residues. The CDR3 DNA sequence: TGTGCCAGCAGCAAAAAGGGGCCGTGCACAGATACGCAGTATTTT. Translating gives CASSKKGPCTDTQYF.

The chain joins TRBV12-3 or TRBV12-4 to TRBJ1-2; 9 bases match TRBD1. Trimming cost V 5 bases and J 1 base; bases outside gene matches: 5. The CDR3 loop spans 15 amino acids. The CDR3, as DNA: TGTGCCAGCAGTGAGCCGGGACAGGGTAACTATGGCTACACCTTC. Its protein product is CASSEPGQGNYGYTF.

There are a few counts of this clonotype. V is TRBV12-3 or TRBV12-4 and J is TRBJ1-5; D is possibly TRBD1 (5 bases). V gave up 5 bases and J gave up 5 bases, with 7 bases separating them. The CDR3 totals 12 residues. The DNA of the CDR3 is TGTGCCAGCAGTCTCAGGGATCAGCCCCAGCATTTT. Its protein is CASSLRDQPQHF.

This clonotype is medium-sized by share. The V and J genes are TRBV7-2 and TRBJ2-5; TRBD2 might be the D (5 bases). Germline CDR1 SGHTA, CDR2 FQGNSA. Trimming cost V 7 bases and J 5 bases, with 17 bases left between them. The CDR3 contains 14 residues. CDR3 coding DNA: TGTGCCAGCACCCAGCGGCTAGCCGGGGAGACCCAGTACTTC. It yields the protein CASTQRLAGETQYF.

The chain couples TRBV28 to TRBJ2-5, with D perhaps matching TRBD1 or TRBD2 (6 bases each). V was pared by 7 bases and J by 5 bases, with 20 bases between. The length of the CDR3 is 15 residues. Germline CDR1 and CDR2: MDHEN and SYDVKM. The CDR3 DNA is TGTGCCAGCACCCCCCGCGGAGGGGGGACCGAGACCCAGTACTTC. Amino acid sequence: CASTPRGGGTETQYF.

This rearrangement joins TRBV24-1 to TRBJ2-1, with 9 nucleotides matching TRBD2. J was trimmed by 9 bases and V by 9 bases; bases with no gene match: 11. Germline V gene data show CDR1 as KGHDR and CDR2 as SFDVKD. This CDR3 has 14 residues. The CDR3 region is CATSARGREGEQFF. The CDR3 DNA is TGTGCCACCTCTGCCCGCGGGAGGGAAGGTGAGCAGTTCTTC.

The V call is TRBV20-1, the J call TRBJ1-5, with 8 bases fitting TRBD1. The germline gives CDR1 DFQATT, CDR2 SNEGSKA (reference sequence). V lost 2 bases and J lost 2; bases outside the gene matches: 8. There are 16 residues in the CDR3. The CDR3 coding sequence is TGCAGTGCTAGACTATTAAAGGACAGGGGCAATCAGCCCCAGCATTTT. Residues: CSARLLKDRGNQPQHF.

The chain links TRBV6-5 to TRBJ1-1; no reliable D call. This CDR3 contains 15 residues. The germline V gene has CDR1 MNHEY and CDR2 SVGAGI. Trimming removed 1 base from V and 2 bases from J, with 11 bases in between. CDR3 coding DNA: TGTGCCAGCAGTTACTTCATGGGTAGAAACACTGAAGCTTTCTTT. It specifies CASSYFMGRNTEAFF.

This clonotype was detected a few times. J is TRBJ2-1 and V is TRBV5-4, with D tentatively TRBD1 or TRBD2 (5 bases each). Trimming left V 2 bases short and J 7 bases short, with 10 bases between. This CDR3 has 13 residues. Germline loops: CDR1 SGHNT, CDR2 YYREEE (reference sequence). The CDR3 sequence: CASSFGTGNEQFF. The DNA for the CDR3 is TGTGCCAGCAGCTTTGGGACCGGGAATGAGCAGTTCTTC.

This sequence joins TRBV5-1 and TRBJ2-2; D tentatively reads TRBD1 or TRBD2 (5 bases each). This CDR3 spans 14 amino acids. The V gene's germline CDR1 is SGHRS and CDR2 YFSETQ. V gave up 4 bases and J gave up 6 bases, with 13 bases separating them. CDR3 sequence: CASSPSRGAGELFF. In DNA, the CDR3 is TGCGCCAGCAGCCCCTCTAGAGGGGCCGGGGAGCTGTTTTTT.

The chain carries TRBV7-2 and TRBJ2-1, with D unclear. V shed 5 bases and J shed 12 bases, with 8 bases lying between them. CDR1 is SGHTA and CDR2 is FQGNSA in the germline V gene. This CDR3 spans 10 amino acids. CDR3 sequence: CASSVLGQFF. CDR3 in DNA: TGTGCCAGCAGCGTCCTAGGGCAGTTCTTC.

CDR3 amino acids: CSADTGGDYEQYF. The CDR3 coding sequence is TGCAGTGCGGACACAGGGGGTGACTACGAGCAGTACTTC. V is TRBV20-1 and J is TRBJ2-7; 8 nucleotides match TRBD1. This CDR3 spans 13 amino acids. V lost 6 bases to trimming and J lost 3 bases; unmatched junction nucleotides: 7. Germline V gene sequence: CDR1 DFQATT, CDR2 SNEGSKA (reference sequence).

As regards this clonotype: The junction departs from the called germline gene at one end, perhaps through a read error. This sequence joins TRBV7-6 and TRBJ2-2; D is possibly TRBD1 or TRBD2 (5 bases each). The CDR3 totals 17 residues. Germline V CDR1 and CDR2: SGHVS, FNYEAQ. The CDR3 loop is CASSPGPDGHYTGEPFF. CDR3 nucleotides: TGTGCCAGCAGCCCAGGGCCCGACGGCCACTACACCGGGGAGCCGTTTTTT.

The J gene is TRBJ1-6, the V gene TRBV10-3; D gene unclear. CDR1 and CDR2 (germline): ENHRY, SYGVKD. V lost 11 bases to trimming and J lost 5 bases, with 13 bases between them. The CDR3 has 13 amino acids. The CDR3 region has the DNA TGTGCCTGCAGTCCGAAAGATAATTCACCCCTCCACTTT. Translated, it gives CACSPKDNSPLHF.